This T cell receptor (beta chain) is from a study of T-cell memory formation after mild COVID-19. The overall study: TCR clusters largely stayed donor specific. Study-wide results and limits: The study found balanced CD4/CD8 in clones contracting day 15 to 85 and a CD4+ lean in later expanders. Cross-reactive memory apparently joined, as some responding clones appeared in pre-infection memory. CD4+ contracting clones were found mainly in CM and EM, and CD8+ ones in EMRA.

This clonotype was seen more than once but under ten times. Its specificity is not known. CDR1 SGHRS and CDR2 YFSETQ come from the germline V gene. CDR3 length: 15 residues. Trimming removed 0 bases from V and 5 bases from J, with 14 bases in between. Using its own MiXCR run on the 5' RACE reads, TCRdb lists one record per CDR3 protein. The repertoire holds about 610,000 distinct CDR3 sequences, about 18% seen once, with around 8.1% in the top ten. The genes are TRBV5-1 and TRBJ2-5, with D possibly being TRBD1 or TRBD2 (5 bases each). The TCR originated in an adult woman who had mild COVID-19 (a few samples of this study predate the infection). Cell type and time point are not known. Sequencing input: PBMCs or a T cell subset sorted from them (not recorded which). CDR3 amino acids: CASSLGDRVGETQYF. The CDR3 DNA reads TGCGCCAGCAGCTTGGGGGACCGCGTCGGGGAGACCCAGTACTTC.